This paragraph reports one TCR beta chain. The data were taken from a study of cytomegalovirus exposure and HLA in healthy donors. The CDR3 extends over 15 amino acids. Trimming took off 6 bases at V and 4 bases at J, with 18 bases between the two ends. CDR1 and CDR2 (germline): MNHEY, SVGAGI. The PCR contained 60 Vbeta and 13 Jbeta primers. Measured with immunoSEQ multiplex PCR; TCRdb has only the in-frame clones, and not every one. This sample's table has about 130,000 clones. This clonotype was obtained from a young man in good health and CMV-seronegative. The sample taken for sequencing was PBMCs. The rearrangement links TRBV6-5 to TRBJ1-2, with a tentative D call TRBD1 (6 bases). Here the CDR3 DNA reads TGTGCCAGCAGCCCTTCGGACAGAACACTCTATGGCTACACCTTC. This codes for CASSPSDRTLYGYTF.